These 15 T cell receptor beta chains originate from one sample sequenced in a study of regulatory T cells in long-lasting Graves disease listed by TCRdb under 2021. Library generation was performed with multiplex PCR. The instrument given in TCRdb is Illumina HiSeq 4000. TCR beta libraries were built with iRepertoire HTBI primers and Arm-PCR amplification of CDR3 regions. TCRdb reprocessing: public reads trimmed at Q25 with fastp, clones called with MiXCR, in-frame beta chains kept. Every CDR3 protein is listed once, alongside the most common genes and DNA of its rows. This sample holds about 500,000 distinct CDR3 sequences; roughly 17% were observed only once. Approximately 12% of the sample is in the top ten clones. What the time point label conveys for this sample: newly diagnosed GD, antithyroid drugs for less than 3 months. For both TCR sequencing and RNA sequencing, RNA was extracted from PBMCs in TRIzol.

These records were also assigned to another study, of T cells in Graves' hyperthyroidism and ophthalmopathy.

Source: peripheral blood mononuclear cells (PBMCs), taken at new diagnosis, from a patient treated with antithyroid drugs. Receptor source: a man in his forties with Graves disease. Donor details come from another sample of the same person, matched by shared clones.

This clonotype was recorded at least ten times. This chain uses TRBV15 with TRBJ1-1; unclear D gene. The CDR3 sequence is 14 residues long. Trimming removed 0 bases from V and 4 bases from J, with 9 bases in between. Germline CDR1 and CDR2: LNHNV and YYDKDF (reference sequence). In DNA, the CDR3 is TGTGCCACCAGCAGAGATTCTCGGGCCACTGAAGCTTTCTTT. Amino acid sequence: CATSRDSRATEAFF.

This clonotype has more than one count but fewer than ten. This sequence joins TRBV30 and TRBJ2-7; D may be TRBD2 (6 bases). The CDR3 runs 15 residues. CDR1 and CDR2 (germline): GTSNPN, SVGIG (reference sequence). Trimming took 4 bases from V and 2 from J, leaving 18 bases between them. CDR3 sequence reads: CAWKGFTGAPYEQYF. CDR3 sequence (DNA): TGTGCCTGGAAAGGGTTTACGGGAGCGCCCTACGAGCAGTACTTC.

This clonotype has a count of ten or more. The chain links TRBV7-9 to TRBJ2-5, with D possibly called TRBD1 or TRBD2 (5 bases each). Germline assignment: CDR1 SEHNR and CDR2 FQNEAQ (reference sequence). The V end was cut by 2 bases, the J end by 9 bases, with 16 bases between. The CDR3 extends over 14 amino acids. This CDR3 is CASSLFQGPQAQYF. Here the CDR3 DNA reads TGTGCCAGCAGCTTATTCCAGGGACCGCAGGCCCAGTACTTC. Based on the CDR3 plus reference TRBV7-9 and TRBJ2-5, the full variable domain is DTGVSQNPRHKITKRGQNVTFRCDPISEHNRLYWYRQTLGQGPEFLTYFQNEAQLEKSRLLSDRFSAERPKGSFSTLEIQRTEQGDSAMYLCASSLFQGPQAQYFGPGTRLLVL.

Regarding this clonotype: One junction end disagrees with the germline gene, perhaps due to a read error. The V and J genes are TRBV2 and TRBJ2-5; tentative D call: TRBD2 (5 bases). CDR1 and CDR2 from the germline V gene are SNHLY and FYNNEI. The CDR3 runs to 14 residues. CDR3 in amino acids: CASSATASQGTQYF. The CDR3 nucleotides read TGTGCCAGCAGTGCTACGGCTAGCCAAGGGACCCAGTACTTC.

The sample holds many counts of this clonotype. The genes are TRBV18 and TRBJ1-1, with D unclear. This CDR3 has 14 residues. The germline V and J ends were trimmed by 5 bases and 1 base, with 11 bases remaining between them. The germline gives CDR1 KGHSH, CDR2 LQKENI. The CDR3 bases are TGTGCCAGCTCATCCAGCCGAAAGAACACTGAAGCTTTCTTT. It translates to CASSSSRKNTEAFF.

A remark on this clonotype: A far larger clone lies a single base away; this is likely a read error. This chain joins TRBV11-3 and TRBJ2-7; no clear D gene. Between the trimmed V and J ends, which lost 5 bases and 4 bases, there was a span of 6 bases. In germline, CDR1 is SGHNT, CDR2 YENEEA. This CDR3 has 11 residues. The CDR3 DNA reads as TGTGCCAGCAGCCACCAATACGAGCAGTACTTC. Its translation: CASSHQYEQYF.

Worth noting for this clonotype: A single base separates this from a much larger clone, so it may be a read error. The CDR3 coding sequence is TGCAGTGCCCCCCCAGGACCCTATAATCCACCCCTCCACTTT. Encoded protein: CSAPPGPYNPPLHF. The V call is TRBV20-1, the J call TRBJ1-6; D gene uncertain. The CDR3 sequence is 14 residues long. Looked up from germline, CDR1 is DFQATT and CDR2 is SNEGSKA (reference sequence).

For this clonotype: A much larger clone differs from this one at a single base, so this may be a read error. This chain joins TRBV24-1 and TRBJ2-1, with D tentatively TRBD2 (5 bases). V was clipped by 6 bases and J by 7 bases, with 21 bases between them. The CDR3 extends over 16 amino acids. Germline CDR1 and CDR2: KGHDR and SFDVKD. The chain's CDR3 is CATSYPRAPRENEQFF. DNA of the CDR3: TGTGCCACCAGTTATCCACGGGCCCCGAGGGAAAATGAGCAGTTCTTC.

This clonotype was found many times. The chain couples TRBV2 to TRBJ2-2; D is unresolved. Trimming stripped 3 bases from V and 4 bases from J, with 6 bases between. CDR1 SNHLY and CDR2 FYNNEI come from the germline V gene. The CDR3 runs to 13 residues. DNA for the CDR3: TGTGCCAGCAGTGACCGCCCCACCGGGGAGCTGTTTTTT. Translated: CASSDRPTGELFF.

Concerning this clonotype itself: This may be a read error, as it is one base from a much larger clone. This chain connects TRBV15 to TRBJ2-1; TRBD1 or TRBD2 may be the D gene (5 bases each). Looked up from germline, CDR1 is LNHNV and CDR2 is YYDKDF (reference sequence). V shed 3 bases and J shed 10 bases, with 19 bases lying between them. CDR3 length equals 15 residues. The CDR3 loop is CATSSPGRTPHEQFF. CDR3 sequence (DNA): TGTGCCACCAGCAGTCCGGGACGTACCCCCCACGAGCAGTTCTTC.

Ten or more counts support this clonotype. V usage is TRBV2 and J usage is TRBJ2-7, with 8 bases identical to TRBD2. Germline trimming cut 2 bases from V and 5 bases from J; bases unmatched to any gene: 5. This CDR3 spans 14 amino acids. Per germline, CDR1 SNHLY and CDR2 FYNNEI. CDR3: CASSESGSGHEQYF. The CDR3 DNA follows: TGTGCCAGCAGTGAAAGCGGGAGCGGCCACGAGCAGTACTTC. Variable domain in full (rest from reference TRBV2 and TRBJ2-7): EPEVTQTPSHQVTQMGQEVILRCVPISNHLYFYWYRQILGQKVEFLVSFYNNEISEKSEIFDDQFSVERPDGSNFTLKIRSTKLEDSAMYFCASSESGSGHEQYFGPGTRLTVT.

J is TRBJ1-2 and V is TRBV2; D possibly corresponds to TRBD1 (5 bases). The V end was cut by 8 bases, the J end by 0 bases, with 13 bases between. The germline V gene encodes CDR1 SNHLY and CDR2 FYNNEI. The CDR3 has 14 residues. The chain's CDR3 is CASERQKTNYGYTF. CDR3 DNA sequence: TGTGCCAGCGAGAGACAGAAAACTAACTATGGCTACACCTTC.

This clonotype was seen a few times. The V and J genes are TRBV3-1 and TRBJ2-7, with 14 bases fitting TRBD2. The junction had 9 bases not matched to a gene; V was cut back by 2 bases and J by 0 bases. Germline V gene lookup returns CDR1 LGHDT and CDR2 YNNKEL (reference sequence). CDR3 length: 19 residues. The CDR3 region has the DNA TGTGCCAGCAGCCAAAGTTATGGACTAGCGGGAGGTAGCTCCTACGAGCAGTACTTC. This encodes CASSQSYGLAGGSSYEQYF.

This clonotype was recorded at least ten times. The junction and the germline gene differ at one end; a read error may be behind it. The chain couples TRBV11-3 to TRBJ2-1; possibly TRBD2 for D (5 bases). The CDR3 runs 13 residues. Germline V gene lookup returns CDR1 SGHNT and CDR2 YENEEA. Here the CDR3 reads CASSLERDLVQFF. CDR3 sequence (DNA): TGTGCCAGCAGCCTAGAACGGGATTTAGTGCAGTTCTTC.

The chain combines TRBV5-4 with TRBJ2-3; 13 positions match TRBD2. CDR1 and CDR2 (germline): SGHNT, YYREEE (reference sequence). CDR3 length: 18 amino acids. Trimming removed 0 bases from V and 3 bases from J; junction bases left unmatched: 7. CDR3 DNA: TGTGCCAGCAGCTTGGATCCGACTAGCGGGAGGATGACAGATACGCAGTATTTT. The encoded protein is CASSLDPTSGRMTDTQYF.